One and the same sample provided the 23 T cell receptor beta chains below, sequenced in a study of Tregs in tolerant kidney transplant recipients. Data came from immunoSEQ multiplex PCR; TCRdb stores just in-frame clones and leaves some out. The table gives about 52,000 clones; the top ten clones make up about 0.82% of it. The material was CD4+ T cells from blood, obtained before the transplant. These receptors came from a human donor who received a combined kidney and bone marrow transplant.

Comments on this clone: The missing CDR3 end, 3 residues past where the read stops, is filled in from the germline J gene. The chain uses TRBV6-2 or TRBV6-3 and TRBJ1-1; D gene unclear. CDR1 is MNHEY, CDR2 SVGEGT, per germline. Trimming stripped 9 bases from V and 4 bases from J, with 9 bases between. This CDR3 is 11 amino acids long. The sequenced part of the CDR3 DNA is TGTGCCAGTTCCCGGGGCACTGAA. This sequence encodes CASSRGTE. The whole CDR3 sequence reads CASSRGTEAFF.

CDR3 DNA (partial): TGTGCCAGCTCACAATCCGGGACAGCGGACTATGGC. Encoded protein: CASSQSGTADYG. The whole CDR3 sequence reads CASSQSGTADYGYTF. V is TRBV18 and J is TRBJ1-2, with 7 bases aligning to TRBD1. The read terminates 3 residues ahead of where the CDR3 ends, so the germline J gene completes it. CDR1 and CDR2 (germline): KGHSH, LQKENI. The CDR3 sequence is 15 residues long. J was trimmed by 3 bases and V by 4 bases; bases with no gene match: 8.

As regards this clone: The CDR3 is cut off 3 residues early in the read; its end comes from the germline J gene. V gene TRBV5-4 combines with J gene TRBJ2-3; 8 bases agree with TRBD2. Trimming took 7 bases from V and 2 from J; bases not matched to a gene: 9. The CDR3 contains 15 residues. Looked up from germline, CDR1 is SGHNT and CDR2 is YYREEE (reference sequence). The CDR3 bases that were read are TGTGCCAGCCTCAAGGCGGGAGGAAACACAGATACG. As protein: CASLKAGGNTDT. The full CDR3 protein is CASLKAGGNTDTQYF.

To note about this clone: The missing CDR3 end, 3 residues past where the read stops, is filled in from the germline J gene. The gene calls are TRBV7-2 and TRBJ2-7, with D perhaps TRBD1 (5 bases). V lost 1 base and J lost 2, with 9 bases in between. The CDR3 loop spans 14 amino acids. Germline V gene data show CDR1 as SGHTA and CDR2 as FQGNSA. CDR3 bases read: TGTGCCAGCAGCTTAGACAGGTCCACCTACGAG. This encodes CASSLDRSTYE. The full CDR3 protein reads CASSLDRSTYEQYF.

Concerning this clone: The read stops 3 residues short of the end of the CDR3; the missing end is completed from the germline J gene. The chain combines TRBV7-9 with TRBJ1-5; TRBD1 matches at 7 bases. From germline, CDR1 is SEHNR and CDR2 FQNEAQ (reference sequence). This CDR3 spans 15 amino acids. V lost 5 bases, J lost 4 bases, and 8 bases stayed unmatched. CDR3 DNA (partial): TGTGCCAGCAGCCCAGTAGGGGGCCGGAATCAGCCC. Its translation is CASSPVGGRNQP. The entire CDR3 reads CASSPVGGRNQPQHF.

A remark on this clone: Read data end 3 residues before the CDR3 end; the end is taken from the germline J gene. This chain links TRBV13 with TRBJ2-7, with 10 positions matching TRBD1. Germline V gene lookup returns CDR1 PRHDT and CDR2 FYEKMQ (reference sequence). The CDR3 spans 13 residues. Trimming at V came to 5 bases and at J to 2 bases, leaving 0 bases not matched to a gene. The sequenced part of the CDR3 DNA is TGTGCCAGCAGCGGGACAGGGGCCTACGAG. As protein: CASSGTGAYE. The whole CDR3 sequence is CASSGTGAYEQYF.

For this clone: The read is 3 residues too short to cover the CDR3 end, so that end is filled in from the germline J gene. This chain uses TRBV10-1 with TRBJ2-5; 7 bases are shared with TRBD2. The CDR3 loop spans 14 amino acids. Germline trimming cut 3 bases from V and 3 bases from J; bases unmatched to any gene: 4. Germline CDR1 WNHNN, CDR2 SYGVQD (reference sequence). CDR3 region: CASSDGGGEETQYF. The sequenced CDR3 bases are TGCGCCAGCAGTGACGGCGGGGGAGAAGAGACC.

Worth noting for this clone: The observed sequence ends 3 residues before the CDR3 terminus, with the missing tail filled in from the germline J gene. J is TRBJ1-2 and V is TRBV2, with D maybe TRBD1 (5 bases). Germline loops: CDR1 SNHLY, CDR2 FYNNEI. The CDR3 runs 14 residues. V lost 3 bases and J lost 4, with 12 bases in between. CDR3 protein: CASSEVGAGYGYTF. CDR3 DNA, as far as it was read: TGTGCCAGCAGTGAGGTAGGGGCCGGCTATGGC.

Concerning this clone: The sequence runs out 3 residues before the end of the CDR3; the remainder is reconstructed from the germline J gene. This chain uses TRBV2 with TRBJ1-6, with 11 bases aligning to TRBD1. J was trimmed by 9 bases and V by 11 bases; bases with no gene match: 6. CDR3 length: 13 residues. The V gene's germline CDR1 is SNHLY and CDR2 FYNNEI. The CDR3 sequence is CAGRGQGGSPLHF. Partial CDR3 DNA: TGTGCCGGGCGGGGACAGGGGGGTTCACCC.

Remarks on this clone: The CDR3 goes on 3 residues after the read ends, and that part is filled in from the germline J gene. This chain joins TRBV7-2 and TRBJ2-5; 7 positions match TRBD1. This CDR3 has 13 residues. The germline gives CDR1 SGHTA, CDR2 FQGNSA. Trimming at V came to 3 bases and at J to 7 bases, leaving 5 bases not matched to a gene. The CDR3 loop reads CASSFDRDGTQYF. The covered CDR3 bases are TGTGCCAGCAGCTTCGACAGGGACGGGACC.

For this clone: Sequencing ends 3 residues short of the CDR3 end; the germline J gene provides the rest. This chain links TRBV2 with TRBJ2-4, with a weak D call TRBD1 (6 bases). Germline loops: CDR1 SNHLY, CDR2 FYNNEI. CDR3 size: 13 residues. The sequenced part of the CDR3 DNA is TGTGCCAGCAGTCCCGGCAGGGGCCAGTTT. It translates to CASSPGRGQF. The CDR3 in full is CASSPGRGQFQYF.

The CDR3 loop reads CSARVGGAGNTIYF. The sequenced CDR3 bases are TGCAGTGCTAGAGTCGGGGGAGCTGGAAACACC. This sequence joins TRBV20-1 and TRBJ1-3, with D possibly matching TRBD1 (5 bases). The CDR3 end is not reached by the read, which stops 3 residues before it; the germline J gene fills it in. Germline CDR1 and CDR2: DFQATT and SNEGSKA (reference sequence). V was cut by 1 base and J by 2 bases, with 9 bases left in between. The CDR3 has 14 residues.

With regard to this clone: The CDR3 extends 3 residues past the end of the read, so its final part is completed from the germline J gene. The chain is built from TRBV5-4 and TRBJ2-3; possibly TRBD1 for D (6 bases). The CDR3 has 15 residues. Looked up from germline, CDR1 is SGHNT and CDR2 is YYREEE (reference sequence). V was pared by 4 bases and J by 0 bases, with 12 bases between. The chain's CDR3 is CASSIPDRSTDTQYF. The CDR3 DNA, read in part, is TGTGCCAGCAGCATACCGGACAGAAGCACAGATACG.

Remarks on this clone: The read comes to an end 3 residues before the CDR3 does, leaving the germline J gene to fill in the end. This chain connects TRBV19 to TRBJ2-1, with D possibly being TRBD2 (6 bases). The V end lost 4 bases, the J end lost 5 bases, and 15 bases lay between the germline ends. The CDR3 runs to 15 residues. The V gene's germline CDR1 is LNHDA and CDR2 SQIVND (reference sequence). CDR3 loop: CASSSWRGTHNEQFF. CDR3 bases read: TGTGCCAGTAGTAGCTGGAGGGGAACTCACAATGAG.

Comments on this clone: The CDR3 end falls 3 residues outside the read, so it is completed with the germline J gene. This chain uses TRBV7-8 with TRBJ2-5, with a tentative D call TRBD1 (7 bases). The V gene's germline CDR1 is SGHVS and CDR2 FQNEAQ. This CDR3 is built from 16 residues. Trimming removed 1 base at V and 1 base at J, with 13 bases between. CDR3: CASSLGAGQLQETQYF. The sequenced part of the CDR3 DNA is TGTGCCAGCAGCTTAGGTGCGGGACAGCTCCAAGAGACC. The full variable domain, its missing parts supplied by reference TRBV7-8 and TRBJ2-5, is GAGVSQSPRYKVAKRGQDVALRCDPISGHVSLFWYQQALGQGPEFLTYFQNEAQLDKSGLPSDRFFAERPEGSVSTLKIQRTQQEDSAVYLCASSLGAGQLQETQYFGPGTRLLVL.

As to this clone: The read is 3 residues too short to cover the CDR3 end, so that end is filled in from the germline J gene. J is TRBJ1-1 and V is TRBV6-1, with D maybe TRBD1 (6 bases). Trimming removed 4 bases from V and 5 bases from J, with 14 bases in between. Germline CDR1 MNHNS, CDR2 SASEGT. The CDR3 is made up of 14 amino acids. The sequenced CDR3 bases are TGTGCCAGCAGTGGGCAACACAGGGAGACTGAA. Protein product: CASSGQHRETE. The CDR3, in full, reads CASSGQHRETEAFF.

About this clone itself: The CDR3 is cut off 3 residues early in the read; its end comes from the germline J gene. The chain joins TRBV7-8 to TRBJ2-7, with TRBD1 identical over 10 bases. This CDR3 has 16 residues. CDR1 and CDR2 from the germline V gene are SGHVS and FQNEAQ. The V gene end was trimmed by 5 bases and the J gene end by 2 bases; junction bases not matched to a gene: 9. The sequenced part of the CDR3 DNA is TGTGCCAGCAGCCTACGGGACAGGGGCGATACCTACGAG. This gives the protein CASSLRDRGDTYE. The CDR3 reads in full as CASSLRDRGDTYEQYF.

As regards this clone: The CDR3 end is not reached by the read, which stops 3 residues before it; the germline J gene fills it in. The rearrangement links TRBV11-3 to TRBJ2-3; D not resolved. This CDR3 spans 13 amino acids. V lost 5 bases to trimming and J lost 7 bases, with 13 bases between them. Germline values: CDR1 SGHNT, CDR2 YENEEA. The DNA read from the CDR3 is TGTGCCAGCAGCCCTTTCGTGGGCCATACG. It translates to CASSPFVGHT. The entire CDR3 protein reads CASSPFVGHTQYF.

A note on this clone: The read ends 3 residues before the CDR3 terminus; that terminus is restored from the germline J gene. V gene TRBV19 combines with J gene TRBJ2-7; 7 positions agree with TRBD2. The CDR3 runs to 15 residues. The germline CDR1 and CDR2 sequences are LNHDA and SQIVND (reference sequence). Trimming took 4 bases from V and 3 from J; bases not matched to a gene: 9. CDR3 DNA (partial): TGTGCCAGTAGTACCTCGTGGGGGGGGGACTACGAG. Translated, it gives CASSTSWGGDYE. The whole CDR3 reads CASSTSWGGDYEQYF.

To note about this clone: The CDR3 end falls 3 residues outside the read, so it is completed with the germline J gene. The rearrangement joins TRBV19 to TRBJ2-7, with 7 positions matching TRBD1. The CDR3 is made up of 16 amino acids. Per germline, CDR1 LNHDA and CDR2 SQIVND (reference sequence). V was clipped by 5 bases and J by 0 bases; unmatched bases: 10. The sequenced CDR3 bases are TGTGCCAGTAGTGCGACAGGGATACAGACCTCCTACGAG. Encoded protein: CASSATGIQTSYE. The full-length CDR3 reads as CASSATGIQTSYEQYF.

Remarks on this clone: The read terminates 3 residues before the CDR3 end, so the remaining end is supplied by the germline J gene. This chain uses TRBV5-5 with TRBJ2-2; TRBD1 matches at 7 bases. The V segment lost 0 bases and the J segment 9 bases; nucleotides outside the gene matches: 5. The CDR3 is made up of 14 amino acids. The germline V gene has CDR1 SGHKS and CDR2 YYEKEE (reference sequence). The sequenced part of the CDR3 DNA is TGTGCCAGCAGCTTGGAGGGGGCGCGGAGGGAG. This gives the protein CASSLEGARRE. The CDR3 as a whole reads CASSLEGARRELFF.

The CDR3 loop reads CASSRGTGYMNTEAFF. The sequenced CDR3 bases are TGTGCCAGTAGTAGAGGAACAGGGTACATGAACACTGAA. J is TRBJ1-1 and V is TRBV19, with D tentatively TRBD1 (6 bases). The sequenced fragment ends 3 residues before the CDR3 boundary, so the rest is inferred from the germline J gene. Germline assignment: CDR1 LNHDA and CDR2 SQIVND (reference sequence). V gave up 4 bases and J gave up 0 bases, with 15 bases separating them. The CDR3 loop spans 16 amino acids.

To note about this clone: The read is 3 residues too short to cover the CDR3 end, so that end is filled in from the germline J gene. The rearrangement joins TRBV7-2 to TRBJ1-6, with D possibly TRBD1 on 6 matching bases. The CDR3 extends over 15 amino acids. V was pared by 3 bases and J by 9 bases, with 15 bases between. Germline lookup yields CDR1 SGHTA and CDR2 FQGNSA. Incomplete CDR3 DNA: TGTGCCAGCAGCTTTACGGGGGGCAGTGCTTCACCC. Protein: CASSFTGGSASP. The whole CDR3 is CASSFTGGSASPLHF. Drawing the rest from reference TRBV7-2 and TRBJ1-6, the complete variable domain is GAGVSQSPSNKVTEKGKDVELRCDPISGHTALYWYRQSLGQGLEFLIYFQGNSAPDKSGLPSDRFSAERTGGSVSTLTIQRTQQEDSAVYLCASSFTGGSASPLHFGNGTRLTVT.